This T cell receptor beta chain comes out of a study of cytomegalovirus exposure and HLA in healthy donors. Study-level results: Within a later analysis, the majority of CMV-associated TCR beta chains appeared HLA-restricted. It was shown in a later analysis that HLA-associated TCR beta chains were more clonally expanded than other, equally common chains. As a later analysis revealed, the rate of TCR association differed by HLA locus, with DRB1 most and HLA-C fewest. Several of the most significant clusters were apparently associated with common viral pathogens in a later analysis.

Regarding this clone: What it recognizes is unknown.

PCR was performed using 60 Vbeta and 13 Jbeta primers. Clones were sequenced by immunoSEQ multiplex PCR, and TCRdb holds only the in-frame ones, with some missing. The table shows around 120,000 clones, with 80% occurring only once. The CDR3 extends over 14 amino acids. Germline CDR1 MDHEN, CDR2 SYDVKM. The germline V and J ends were trimmed by 2 bases and 8 bases, with 10 bases remaining between them. V usage is TRBV28 and J usage is TRBJ1-6; D remains unclear. This receptor was identified in a female donor in good health and CMV-seropositive. The sequencing sample was made of PBMCs. The CDR3 is CASSLQVLDSPLHF. For the CDR3, the DNA is TGTGCCAGCAGTTTACAGGTTTTAGATTCACCCCTCCACTTT.